A single sample is the source of the 23 T cell receptor beta chains below, sequenced in a study of T cells in Graves' hyperthyroidism and ophthalmopathy. RNA transcripts provided the source from which TCR beta CDR3 regions were amplified. TCR CDR3 regions were first amplified by RT-PCR with HTBI primers. A single record per CDR3 protein comes from TCRdb applying MiXCR to the multiplex PCR reads. Here the sample spans 700,000 or so distinct CDR3 sequences, about 14% being singletons. The sequenced sample was blood. The receptors were sampled from a woman in her 50s with Graves' ophthalmopathy.

This chain joins TRBV25-1 and TRBJ2-3, with 7 bases fitting TRBD2. CDR1 and CDR2 (germline): MGHDK, SYGVNS. V was pared by 6 bases and J by 0 bases, with 6 bases of the junction left unmatched. This CDR3 has 15 residues. The DNA of the CDR3 is TGTGCCAGCAGCCCGAGCGGGACCAGCACAGATACGCAGTATTTT. Protein: CASSPSGTSTDTQYF.

The chain is built from TRBV30 and TRBJ1-5; a possible D gene is TRBD1 (5 bases). V gave up 2 bases and J gave up 7 bases, with 12 bases separating them. The germline V gene encodes CDR1 GTSNPN and CDR2 SVGIG (reference sequence). The CDR3 is made up of 13 amino acids. The CDR3 bases are TGTGCCTGGAGTTCAGGGTGGGGACAGCCCCAGCATTTT. This codes for CAWSSGWGQPQHF.

This clonotype has at least ten counts. The genes are TRBV5-1 and TRBJ2-5, with D possibly matching TRBD1 (5 bases). This CDR3 has 15 amino acids. Trimming removed 0 bases at V and 2 bases at J, with 11 bases between. Germline lookup yields CDR1 SGHRS and CDR2 YFSETQ. The CDR3 sequence is CASSLAGDSQETQYF. As DNA, the CDR3 is TGCGCCAGCAGCTTGGCCGGTGACAGTCAAGAGACCCAGTACTTC. Full variable domain (remainder filled in from reference TRBV5-1 and TRBJ2-5): KAGVTQTPRYLIKTRGQQVTLSCSPISGHRSVSWYQQTPGQGLQFLFEYFSETQRNKGNFPGRFSGRQFSNSRSEMNVSTLELGDSALYLCASSLAGDSQETQYFGPGTRLLVL.

This clonotype was observed at least ten times. The chain couples TRBV5-1 to TRBJ1-1; no definite D call. The ends were cut back, 6 bases at V and 0 bases at J, with 9 bases in the middle. In germline, CDR1 is SGHRS, CDR2 YFSETQ. The CDR3 has 13 amino acids. CDR3 amino acids: CASTGHMNTEAFF. DNA for the CDR3: TGCGCCAGCACGGGTCACATGAACACTGAAGCTTTCTTT.

This clonotype was found many times. CDR3 in amino acids: CASRTQGHSNQPQHF. The CDR3 DNA reads as TGTGCCAGCAGAACACAGGGTCATAGCAATCAGCCCCAGCATTTT. The chain joins TRBV28 to TRBJ1-5, with a possible D match to TRBD1 (6 bases). The V end lost 6 bases, the J end lost 0 bases, and 12 bases lay between the germline ends. Germline V gene data show CDR1 as MDHEN and CDR2 as SYDVKM. The CDR3 is 15 residues long. Drawing the rest from reference TRBV28 and TRBJ1-5, the complete variable domain is DVKVTQSSRYLVKRTGEKVFLECVQDMDHENMFWYRQDPGLGLRLIYFSYDVKMKEKGDIPEGYSVSREKKERFSLILESASTNQTSMYLCASRTQGHSNQPQHFGDGTRLSIL.

Regarding this clonotype: A far bigger clonotype differs at one base, so this is likely a read error. The conserved phenylalanine or tryptophan is not found at the CDR3 terminus, so this likely reflects a read error. The rearrangement links TRBV12-3 or TRBV12-4 to TRBJ2-7; unclear D gene. This CDR3 contains 10 residues. Trimming shortened V by 5 bases and J by 3 bases, and 2 bases separated the two germline ends. CDR3 sequence reads: CASSNYEQYL. The DNA for the CDR3 is TGTGCCAGCAGTAACTACGAGCAGTACCTC.

This clonotype was seen more than once but under ten times. The J gene is TRBJ2-1, the V gene TRBV10-3, with 7 bases lining up with TRBD2. Germline CDR1 is ENHRY and CDR2 is SYGVKD. With 2 bases clipped from V and 0 bases from J, the junction kept 7 bases outside the gene matches. The CDR3 runs to 17 residues. This CDR3 reads CAISEAALAASYNEQFF. Here the CDR3 DNA reads TGTGCCATCAGTGAGGCAGCGCTAGCGGCCTCCTACAATGAGCAGTTCTTC.

The CDR3 loop reads CASSYETGTEAFF. The CDR3 DNA is TGTGCCAGCAGTTACGAGACAGGGACCGAAGCTTTCTTT. The gene calls are TRBV6-5 and TRBJ1-1, with 7 bases that match TRBD1. CDR3 size: 13 residues. Unmatched junction bases numbered 5, after V lost 2 bases and J lost 8 bases. CDR1 is MNHEY, CDR2 SVGAGI, per germline.

In its sample, this clonotype was seen many times. V usage is TRBV9 and J usage is TRBJ2-7, with D hard to call. CDR1 is SGDLS, CDR2 YYNGEE, per germline. The CDR3 has 14 residues. V lost 0 bases, J lost 2 bases, and 9 bases lay in between. CDR3 protein: CASSVGVNPYEQYF. DNA of the CDR3: TGTGCCAGCAGCGTAGGTGTTAACCCCTACGAGCAGTACTTC.

This clonotype appeared a few times. The germline gene is not matched at one end of the junction; a read error may be the cause. The CDR3 sequence is CASDSGYSEQFF. The CDR3, as DNA: TGTGCTAGTGACAGCGGGTACAGTGAGCAGTTCTTC. The chain recombines TRBV12-5 with TRBJ2-1; maybe TRBD2 (6 bases). Germline V gives CDR1 LGHNT, CDR2 FRNRAP. This CDR3 has 12 residues.

Points on this clonotype: A much more abundant neighbour one base away suggests this may be a read error. Likely a read error: the CDR3 ends without its conserved phenylalanine or tryptophan. The CDR3 loop reads CAINPAGQGGYEQYL. CDR3 nucleotides: TGTGCCATCAACCCGGCCGGACAGGGAGGGTACGAGCAGTACCTC. The V call is TRBV10-3, the J call TRBJ2-7, with D possibly matching TRBD1 (8 bases). This CDR3 is 15 amino acids long. Trimming pared 7 bases from V and 4 bases from J, leaving 20 bases between. From germline, CDR1 is ENHRY and CDR2 SYGVKD.

The table lists this clonotype with many counts. This chain uses TRBV28 with TRBJ1-5, with 7 bases identical to TRBD1. Germline CDR1 is MDHEN and CDR2 is SYDVKM. The trim removed 5 bases at V and 6 bases at J, leaving 13 bases unmatched. The CDR3 sequence is 16 residues long. The CDR3 DNA reads TGTGCCAGCAGTAACTTCCGACAGGGACGAGCTCAGCCCCAGCATTTT. Its translation: CASSNFRQGRAQPQHF.

This clonotype came up many times. The CDR3 DNA reads TGTGCCTGGAGCCAAGGACAAAGCAATCAGCCCCAGCATTTT. Its translation is CAWSQGQSNQPQHF. This chain links TRBV30 with TRBJ1-5; tentative D call: TRBD1 (5 bases). Germline assignment: CDR1 GTSNPN and CDR2 SVGIG (reference sequence). Between the trimmed V and J ends, which lost 3 bases and 1 base, there was a span of 10 bases. The CDR3 is 14 amino acids. The complete variable domain, with remaining parts taken from reference TRBV30 and TRBJ1-5, reads SQTIHQWPATLVQPVGSPLSLECTVEGTSNPNLYWYRQAAGRGLQLLFYSVGIGQISSEVPQNLSASRPQDRQFILSSKKLLLSDSGFYLCAWSQGQSNQPQHFGDGTRLSIL.

This clonotype showed up many times. CDR3 in DNA: TGTGCCAGCAAGCTTGCGGGGCTGAACACCGGGGAGCTGTTTTTT. Protein product: CASKLAGLNTGELFF. V gene TRBV6-1 combines with J gene TRBJ2-2, with TRBD2 as a possible D gene (6 bases). V lost 7 bases to trimming and J lost 1 base, with 13 bases between them. The CDR3 contains 15 residues. Per germline, CDR1 MNHNS and CDR2 SASEGT.

This clonotype appeared many times. The chain is built from TRBV4-3 and TRBJ2-7; 9 nucleotides agree with TRBD1. CDR1 and CDR2 from the germline V gene are LGHNA and YSLEER. V trimming: 2 bases; J trimming: 5 bases; junction bases outside the gene matches: 10. This CDR3 spans 16 amino acids. CDR3 in DNA: TGCGCCAGCAGCCAATTACTCGGGACAGGGTCCCACGAGCAGTACTTC. Its protein is CASSQLLGTGSHEQYF.

This clonotype was recorded many times. The gene calls are TRBV24-1 and TRBJ2-2; 11 bases agree with TRBD1. This CDR3 contains 19 residues. Germline assignment: CDR1 KGHDR and CDR2 SFDVKD. Trimming took 0 bases from V and 5 from J; bases not matched to a gene: 10. The CDR3 protein is CATSDLGRSGTGGTGELFF. The CDR3 nucleotides are TGTGCCACCAGTGATTTGGGACGTTCCGGGACAGGGGGAACCGGGGAGCTGTTTTTT.

This clonotype was seen at least ten times. This CDR3 is CSAQREGHGYTF. The CDR3 region has the DNA TGCAGCGCCCAAAGAGAGGGGCATGGCTACACCTTC. The rearrangement joins TRBV29-1 to TRBJ1-2, with D possibly matching TRBD1 (5 bases). The CDR3 spans 12 residues. The germline CDR1 and CDR2 sequences are SQVTM and ANQGSEA. V shed 7 bases and J shed 6 bases, with 15 bases lying between them.

In its sample, this clonotype was seen many times. This chain uses TRBV12-3 or TRBV12-4 with TRBJ1-2, with 8 bases fitting TRBD1. V dropped 3 bases and J dropped 2; count of bases not matched to a gene: 5. The CDR3 is 15 residues long. Written as DNA, the CDR3 is TGTGCCAGCAGTTTGTCAGGGGGCGGCAACTATGGCTACACCTTC. Translating gives CASSLSGGGNYGYTF.

The J gene is TRBJ2-7, the V gene TRBV5-4; D not resolved. The length of the CDR3 is 13 residues. The V end was cut by 4 bases, the J end by 6 bases, with 14 bases between. The germline V gene has CDR1 SGHNT and CDR2 YYREEE (reference sequence). In nucleotides, the CDR3 is TGTGCCAGCAGCCCGTTTGGCCGCCGCGAGCAGTACTTC. It encodes CASSPFGRREQYF.

In this sample, this clonotype turned up many times. This chain joins TRBV7-9 and TRBJ2-3; 15 bases align to TRBD2. The ends lost 4 bases at V and 4 bases at J; junction bases unmatched: 6. The CDR3 consists of 17 residues. Germline V gene lookup returns CDR1 SEHNR and CDR2 FQNEAQ (reference sequence). The CDR3 region is CASSYPGLAGGADTQYF. As DNA, the CDR3 is TGTGCCAGCAGCTACCCGGGACTAGCGGGAGGTGCAGATACGCAGTATTTT.

This chain uses TRBV9 with TRBJ2-1; D is possibly TRBD2 (6 bases). In germline, CDR1 is SGDLS, CDR2 YYNGEE. The CDR3 has 15 residues. The V and J ends lost 3 bases and 3 bases respectively, with 13 bases between them. CDR3 sequence (DNA): TGTGCCAGCAGCGCATCGGGACTCATCTACAATGAGCAGTTCTTC. Residues: CASSASGLIYNEQFF.

As for this clonotype: The junction differs from germline at one of its ends, possibly a read error. The V call is TRBV20-1, the J call TRBJ2-7, with 12 nucleotides matching TRBD2. There are 15 residues in the CDR3. Germline CDR1 DFQATT, CDR2 SNEGSKA (reference sequence). DNA for the CDR3: TGCAGTGCTAGAGCCAGGACTAGCGGGACCTACGAGCAGTGCTTC. Its protein is CSARARTSGTYEQCF.

The table lists this clonotype with many counts. The chain recombines TRBV12-3 or TRBV12-4 with TRBJ1-4, with D uncertain. Trimming took 4 bases from V and 3 from J, leaving 6 bases between them. The CDR3 is made up of 13 amino acids. CDR3 bases: TGTGCCAGCAGTTCTTTGGCTAATGAAAAACTGTTTTTT. This translates into CASSSLANEKLFF.